Below are 14 T cell receptor beta chains sequenced from a single sample in a study of cytotoxic CD8 clonotypes in ibrutinib-treated CLL. Assay used: immunoSEQ multiplex PCR; TCRdb lists only in-frame clones, some missing. The sample includes under 15,000 clones, around 60% seen only once; the top ten take approximately 40%. The starting material was PBMCs, obtained before ibrutinib treatment. These receptors were taken from a human donor with chronic lymphocytic leukemia.

In its sample, this clone was seen once. The chain employs TRBV7-8 and TRBJ2-1; no clear D gene. V was pared by 1 base and J by 0 bases, with 10 bases between. Germline CDR1 is SGHVS and CDR2 is FQNEAQ. CDR3 length: 16 amino acids. The DNA of the CDR3 is TGTGCCAGCAGCTTAGGTGGCAGCCTCTCCTACAATGAGCAGTTCTTC. Protein product: CASSLGGSLSYNEQFF.

The chain is built from TRBV6-1 and TRBJ1-2; D call uncertain. The CDR3 has 14 amino acids. Germline CDR1 MNHNS, CDR2 SASEGT. V lost 1 base, J lost 5 bases, and 11 bases lay in between. The chain's CDR3 is CASSEDLDFYGYTF. CDR3 DNA sequence: TGTGCCAGCAGTGAAGATTTGGATTTTTATGGCTACACCTTC.

This clone qualifies as medium-sized (0.01 to 0.1%). This chain links TRBV7-6 with TRBJ2-7; 8 nucleotides match TRBD2. With 5 bases clipped from V and 5 bases from J, the junction kept 11 bases outside the gene matches. Germline CDR1 SGHVS, CDR2 FNYEAQ. This CDR3 is 15 amino acids long. CDR3 sequence reads: CASSVERGGGNEQYF. CDR3 coding DNA: TGTGCCAGCAGCGTTGAGCGCGGCGGGGGGAACGAGCAGTACTTC.

This chain links TRBV5-1 with TRBJ2-1; 13 nucleotides line up with TRBD2. V lost 4 bases to trimming and J lost 5 bases; unmatched junction nucleotides: 3. The CDR3 length is 15 residues. Germline V gene data show CDR1 as SGHRS and CDR2 as YFSETQ. The DNA of the CDR3 is TGCGCCAGCAGCCAGACTAGCGGGGGGAACAATGAGCAGTTCTTC. This sequence encodes CASSQTSGGNNEQFF. Using reference TRBV5-1 and TRBJ2-1 for the parts outside the CDR3, the full variable domain is KAGVTQTPRYLIKTRGQQVTLSCSPISGHRSVSWYQQTPGQGLQFLFEYFSETQRNKGNFPGRFSGRQFSNSRSEMNVSTLELGDSALYLCASSQTSGGNNEQFFGPGTRLTVL.

This clone is medium-sized (0.01 to 0.1%) in the sample. This rearrangement joins TRBV7-9 to TRBJ2-7; maybe TRBD1 (8 bases). Between the trimmed V and J ends, which lost 8 bases and 4 bases, there was a span of 18 bases. Germline assignment: CDR1 SEHNR and CDR2 FQNEAQ (reference sequence). The CDR3 has 14 amino acids. The CDR3: CASVPTGGGYEQYF. The CDR3 DNA follows: TGTGCCAGCGTCCCTACAGGGGGAGGGTACGAGCAGTACTTC. Combining the CDR3 with reference TRBV7-9 and TRBJ2-7 gives the whole variable domain DTGVSQNPRHKITKRGQNVTFRCDPISEHNRLYWYRQTLGQGPEFLTYFQNEAQLEKSRLLSDRFSAERPKGSFSTLEIQRTEQGDSAMYLCASVPTGGGYEQYFGPGTRLTVT.

J is TRBJ2-5 and V is TRBV9, with a tentative D call TRBD2 (7 bases). The V and J ends lost 3 bases and 1 base respectively, with 16 bases between them. From germline, CDR1 is SGDLS and CDR2 YYNGEE. There are 16 residues in the CDR3. CDR3 nucleotides: TGTGCCAGCAGCGCAAGGGAGGGGGGGACCCAAGAGACCCAGTACTTC. This gives the protein CASSAREGGTQETQYF.

This sequence joins TRBV19 and TRBJ1-2, with no clear D. CDR1 and CDR2 (germline): LNHDA, SQIVND (reference sequence). This CDR3 is built from 16 residues. The ends were cut back, 4 bases at V and 3 bases at J, with 18 bases in the middle. The CDR3 bases are TGTGCCAGTAGTACCCTGACATTGGCTGCTGACTATGGCTACACCTTC. Amino acid sequence: CASSTLTLAADYGYTF. The full variable domain, rest sourced from reference TRBV19 and TRBJ1-2, is DGGITQSPKYLFRKEGQNVTLSCEQNLNHDAMYWYRQDPGQGLRLIYYSQIVNDFQKGDIAEGYSVSREKKESFPLTVTSAQKNPTAFYLCASSTLTLAADYGYTFGSGTRLTVV.

This clone has more than one count but fewer than ten. The chain uses TRBV18 and TRBJ1-1; 7 bases are a match to TRBD1. The germline V gene encodes CDR1 KGHSH and CDR2 LQKENI. CDR3 length: 14 residues. After removal of 2 bases from V and 4 bases from J, the junction contained 4 bases not matched to a gene. CDR3 sequence reads: CASSPRQGSTEAFF. The DNA of the CDR3 is TGTGCCAGCTCACCAAGACAGGGTAGCACTGAAGCTTTCTTT.

The J gene is TRBJ2-7, the V gene TRBV9, with 8 bases fitting TRBD1. This CDR3 has 15 residues. Losses at the gene ends were 0 bases for V and 4 bases for J; bases not matched to a gene: 6. The germline V gene encodes CDR1 SGDLS and CDR2 YYNGEE. CDR3 region: CASSVASGGGYEQYF. In DNA, the CDR3 is TGTGCCAGCAGCGTAGCATCAGGGGGCGGGTACGAGCAGTACTTC.

The CDR3, as DNA: TGTGCCAGCAGTGAAACCACAGGGGGTATGACCCAGCATTTT. This gives the protein CASSETTGGMTQHF. The J gene is TRBJ1-5, the V gene TRBV6-1, with 8 bases that match TRBD1. CDR1 and CDR2 from the germline V gene are MNHNS and SASEGT. The V segment lost 2 bases and the J segment 11 bases; nucleotides outside the gene matches: 8. CDR3 length equals 14 residues.

The genes are TRBV18 and TRBJ1-6, with 9 bases fitting TRBD1. The CDR3 spans 17 residues. J gave up 0 bases and V 2 bases, and 2 bases lay outside the gene matches. The germline CDR1 and CDR2 sequences are KGHSH and LQKENI. The CDR3 region has the DNA TGTGCCAGCTCACCAGCGGGACAGGGCTCCTATAATTCACCCCTCCACTTT. Protein: CASSPAGQGSYNSPLHF.

This CDR3 is CASSPGLAGAPGGTQYF. CDR3 in DNA: TGTGCCAGCAGCCCGGGACTAGCGGGGGCCCCAGGGGGGACCCAGTACTTC. The rearrangement uses TRBV7-9 and TRBJ2-5, with 14 bases aligning to TRBD2. V gave up 5 bases and J gave up 7 bases; unmatched junction bases: 12. Germline loops: CDR1 SEHNR, CDR2 FQNEAQ (reference sequence). The CDR3 runs 17 residues.

The chain joins TRBV29-1 to TRBJ2-3; no clear D. The CDR3 length is 13 residues. The germline CDR1 and CDR2 sequences are SQVTM and ANQGSEA. V was cut by 7 bases and J by 4 bases, with 15 bases left in between. The CDR3: CSAGNPWADTQYF. The CDR3 DNA follows: TGCAGCGCCGGTAACCCGTGGGCAGATACGCAGTATTTT.

V usage is TRBV10-3 and J usage is TRBJ2-3; the match to TRBD2 covers 9 bases. Germline-derived CDR1 and CDR2 are ENHRY and SYGVKD. This CDR3 has 16 amino acids. V trimming: 2 bases; J trimming: 5 bases; junction bases outside the gene matches: 8. CDR3 DNA sequence: TGTGCCATCAGTGAGACCTCCCAAGCGGGGGGAGATACGCAGTATTTT. Protein: CAISETSQAGGDTQYF.